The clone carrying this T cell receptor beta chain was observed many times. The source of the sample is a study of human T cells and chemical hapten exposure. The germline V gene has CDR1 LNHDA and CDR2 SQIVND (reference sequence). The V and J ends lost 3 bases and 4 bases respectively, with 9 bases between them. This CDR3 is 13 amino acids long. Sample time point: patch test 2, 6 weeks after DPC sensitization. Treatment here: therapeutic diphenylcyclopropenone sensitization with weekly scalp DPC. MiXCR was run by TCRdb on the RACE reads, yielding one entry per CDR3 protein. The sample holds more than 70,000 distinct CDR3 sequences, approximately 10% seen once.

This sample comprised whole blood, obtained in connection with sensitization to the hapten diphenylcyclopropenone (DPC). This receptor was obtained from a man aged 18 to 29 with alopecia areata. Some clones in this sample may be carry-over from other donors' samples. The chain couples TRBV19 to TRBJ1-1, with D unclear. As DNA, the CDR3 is TGTGCCAGTAGTATCCGGGCCCTCACTGAAGCTTTCTTT. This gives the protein CASSIRALTEAFF.